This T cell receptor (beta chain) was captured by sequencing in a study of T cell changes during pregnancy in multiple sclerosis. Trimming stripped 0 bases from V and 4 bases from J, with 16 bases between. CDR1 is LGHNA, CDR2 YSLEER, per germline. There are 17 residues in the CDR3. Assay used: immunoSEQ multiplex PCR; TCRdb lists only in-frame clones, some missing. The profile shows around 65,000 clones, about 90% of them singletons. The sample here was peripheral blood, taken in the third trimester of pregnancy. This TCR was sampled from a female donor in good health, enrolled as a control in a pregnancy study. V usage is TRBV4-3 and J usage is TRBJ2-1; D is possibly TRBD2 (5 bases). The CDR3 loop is CASSQDRAGNRYNEQFF. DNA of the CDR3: TGCGCCAGCAGCCAAGATCGTGCCGGGAATCGATACAATGAGCAGTTCTTC.